This entry lists 28 T cell receptor beta chains sequenced from one sample in a study of T cells in Graves' hyperthyroidism and ophthalmopathy. RNA transcripts yielded amplified TCR beta CDR3 regions. An initial round of RT-PCR targeting the TCR CDR3 relied on the HTBI primer set. TCRdb processed the multiplex PCR reads anew with MiXCR; each CDR3 protein has one entry. The sample has more than 550,000 distinct CDR3 sequences, 17% seen once. Sequenced: blood. These receptors all stem from a man aged 50-59 years with Graves' hyperthyroidism.

This clonotype was seen at least ten times. One end of the junction varies from germline; a read error may be responsible. This sequence joins TRBV7-2 and TRBJ2-1, with TRBD2 matching over 8 bases. The length of the CDR3 is 15 residues. Germline V gives CDR1 SGHTA, CDR2 FQGNSA. The DNA of the CDR3 is TGTGCCAGCAGCATAGCGGGGATCGCCTACAATGAGCAGTTCTTC. Its translation: CASSIAGIAYNEQFF.

There are a few counts of this clonotype. J is TRBJ2-6 and V is TRBV30; TRBD1 matches 8 bases. Germline CDR1 reads GTSNPN; CDR2 reads SVGIG (reference sequence). V shed 0 bases, J shed 4 bases, and the junction held 8 bases outside the gene matches. The CDR3 sequence is 17 residues long. CDR3 coding DNA: TGTGCCTGGAGTGTTTGGGCAGGGGGCTCGGGGGCCAACGTCCTGACTTTC. Its translation is CAWSVWAGGSGANVLTF.

The gene calls are TRBV5-5 and TRBJ2-1, with 10 bases aligning to TRBD2. This CDR3 has 16 residues. In germline, CDR1 is SGHKS, CDR2 YYEKEE (reference sequence). Trimming cost V 2 bases and J 8 bases; bases outside gene matches: 10. CDR3: CASSFLSGSGRDEQFF. The CDR3, as DNA: TGTGCCAGCAGCTTCCTTAGCGGGAGCGGGAGGGATGAGCAGTTCTTC.

This clonotype was detected only a few times. V gene TRBV20-1 combines with J gene TRBJ2-7; possible D gene TRBD1, 5 bases. The V end was cut by 0 bases, the J end by 2 bases, with 11 bases between. The CDR3 has 14 amino acids. Germline-derived CDR1 and CDR2 are DFQATT and SNEGSKA (reference sequence). CDR3 sequence: CSARDGAGPYEQYF. CDR3 sequence (DNA): TGCAGTGCTAGAGATGGAGCAGGGCCCTACGAGCAGTACTTC.

The chain links TRBV7-8 to TRBJ2-1, with a tentative D call TRBD2 (6 bases). V lost 4 bases and J lost 4, with 14 bases in between. The germline CDR1 and CDR2 sequences are SGHVS and FQNEAQ. The CDR3 is 15 amino acids. CDR3 coding DNA: TGTGCCAGCAGCTCTGCTAGCGAGAGTTACAATGAGCAGTTCTTC. It encodes CASSSASESYNEQFF. Full variable domain (remainder filled in from reference TRBV7-8 and TRBJ2-1): GAGVSQSPRYKVAKRGQDVALRCDPISGHVSLFWYQQALGQGPEFLTYFQNEAQLDKSGLPSDRFFAERPEGSVSTLKIQRTQQEDSAVYLCASSSASESYNEQFFGPGTRLTVL.

This clonotype was seen at least ten times. The chain carries TRBV12-3 or TRBV12-4 and TRBJ1-1, with D unresolved. V shed 0 bases and J shed 1 base, with 6 bases lying between them. The CDR3 is made up of 14 amino acids. The CDR3 region is CASSLAVGNTEAFF. For the CDR3, the DNA is TGTGCCAGCAGTTTAGCCGTAGGGAACACTGAAGCTTTCTTT.

This clonotype turned up a few times. The CDR3 bases are TGCGCCAGCAGCCACCCCGGAGATGAAGCTTTCTTT. Translating it yields CASSHPGDEAFF. The chain carries TRBV4-1 and TRBJ1-1; D is undetermined. V shed 3 bases and J shed 7 bases, with 9 bases lying between them. The germline CDR1 and CDR2 sequences are MGHRA and YSYEKL. The CDR3 runs to 12 residues.

This clonotype was recorded many times. The J gene is TRBJ2-7, the V gene TRBV13, with 7 nucleotides matching TRBD2. V shed 5 bases, J shed 2 bases, and the junction held 9 bases outside the gene matches. The germline CDR1 and CDR2 sequences are PRHDT and FYEKMQ (reference sequence). The CDR3 is 15 residues long. CDR3: CASSPGLAVAYEQYF. CDR3 coding DNA: TGTGCCAGCAGCCCCGGCCTAGCGGTAGCCTACGAGCAGTACTTC. Full variable domain (remainder filled in from reference TRBV13 and TRBJ2-7): AAGVIQSPRHLIKEKRETATLKCYPIPRHDTVYWYQQGPGQDPQFLISFYEKMQSDKGSIPDRFSAQQFSDYHSELNMSSLELGDSALYFCASSPGLAVAYEQYFGPGTRLTVT.

The chain combines TRBV2 with TRBJ2-7; possibly TRBD1 for D (6 bases). CDR1 SNHLY and CDR2 FYNNEI come from the germline V gene. Trimming shortened V by 6 bases and J by 6 bases, and 12 bases separated the two germline ends. The CDR3 loop spans 12 amino acids. Here the CDR3 DNA reads TGTGCCAGCAGATTCACAGGGCGCGAGCAGTACTTC. Protein: CASRFTGREQYF.

A few counts support this clonotype. The chain carries TRBV20-1 and TRBJ2-7; 10 nucleotides line up with TRBD2. The CDR3 is 14 residues long. V was pared by 5 bases and J by 7 bases, with 11 bases of the junction left unmatched. Germline V CDR1 and CDR2: DFQATT, SNEGSKA (reference sequence). As DNA, the CDR3 is TGCAGTGCTTCCTGGGGGACTAGCGCAGGAGAGCAGTACTTC. It codes for CSASWGTSAGEQYF.

This clonotype was seen a handful of times. V usage is TRBV6-1 and J usage is TRBJ2-3; D gene uncertain. In germline, CDR1 is MNHNS, CDR2 SASEGT. The V end lost 8 bases, the J end lost 0 bases, and 9 bases lay between the germline ends. There are 13 residues in the CDR3. CDR3 nucleotides: TGTGCCAGCGGGCAAACTAGCACAGATACGCAGTATTTT. Its protein is CASGQTSTDTQYF.

As concerns this clonotype: This may be a read error: a much more frequent sequence differs by one nucleotide. The chain links TRBV10-3 to TRBJ2-1; 7 bases are shared with TRBD1. Germline V CDR1 and CDR2: ENHRY, SYGVKD. The CDR3 contains 15 residues. The CDR3 DNA reads TGTGCCATCAGGACCGGGACAGCCTCCTACGATGAGCAGTTCTTC. Protein product: CAIRTGTASYDEQFF.

In this sample, this clonotype turned up a few times. V and J are TRBV14 and TRBJ2-1, with 10 bases matching TRBD1. Per the germline V gene, CDR1 is SGHDN and CDR2 is FVKESK. V lost 5 bases to trimming and J lost 7 bases; unmatched junction nucleotides: 11. This CDR3 has 16 amino acids. The CDR3 loop is CASSSVDRGLRNEQFF. In DNA form, the CDR3 reads TGTGCCAGCAGCTCGGTCGACAGGGGGCTACGGAATGAGCAGTTCTTC.

This clonotype has ten or more counts. The gene calls are TRBV3-1 and TRBJ2-5; 7 nucleotides agree with TRBD2. Germline CDR1 LGHDT, CDR2 YNNKEL (reference sequence). CDR3 length: 14 residues. The trim removed 5 bases at V and 0 bases at J, leaving 3 bases unmatched. The CDR3 is CASSAGTNQETQYF. The CDR3 coding sequence is TGTGCCAGCAGCGCCGGGACTAACCAAGAGACCCAGTACTTC.

Written as DNA, the CDR3 is TGTGCCAGCAGCGCAGCTGGACTACTCACCGGGGAGCTGTTTTTT. It yields the protein CASSAAGLLTGELFF. This rearrangement joins TRBV9 to TRBJ2-2, with a tentative D call TRBD2 (6 bases). CDR3 length equals 15 residues. From germline, CDR1 is SGDLS and CDR2 YYNGEE. V was clipped by 3 bases and J by 4 bases, with 13 bases between them.

This clonotype was counted only a few times. V is TRBV24-1 and J is TRBJ2-2; a possible D gene is TRBD1 (6 bases). Trimming cost V 1 base and J 6 bases, with 14 bases left between them. CDR1 KGHDR and CDR2 SFDVKD come from the germline V gene. The CDR3 is 16 amino acids. The CDR3 DNA reads as TGTGCCACCAGTGATTTCACAGGGCCGGTTCCCGGGGAGCTGTTTTTT. Protein: CATSDFTGPVPGELFF.

The sample holds a few counts of this clonotype. The V gene is TRBV19, the J gene TRBJ1-1, with D hard to call. Germline V gene lookup returns CDR1 LNHDA and CDR2 SQIVND (reference sequence). The V gene lost 6 bases and the J gene lost 2 bases, with 10 bases spanning the gap. This CDR3 is built from 13 residues. CDR3 DNA: TGTGCCAGTAGCCGTTACGGCAACACTGAAGCTTTCTTT. Translating gives CASSRYGNTEAFF. Full variable domain (missing parts from reference TRBV19 and TRBJ1-1): DGGITQSPKYLFRKEGQNVTLSCEQNLNHDAMYWYRQDPGQGLRLIYYSQIVNDFQKGDIAEGYSVSREKKESFPLTVTSAQKNPTAFYLCASSRYGNTEAFFGQGTRLTVV.

This clonotype showed up many times. J is TRBJ2-2 and V is TRBV27; perhaps TRBD2 as D (7 bases). Germline V gene data show CDR1 as MNHEY and CDR2 as SMNVEV (reference sequence). The CDR3 runs to 15 residues. V was cut by 6 bases and J by 2 bases, with 13 bases left in between. The CDR3 region has the DNA TGTGCCAGCAGGAGGAGGGGGGGAAACACCGGGGAGCTGTTTTTT. Translated: CASRRRGGNTGELFF.

This clonotype was recorded many times. V gene TRBV29-1 combines with J gene TRBJ1-4, with D tentatively TRBD1 (5 bases). V was trimmed by 6 bases and J by 8 bases, leaving 16 bases between them. CDR3 length equals 13 residues. CDR1 is SQVTM and CDR2 is ANQGSEA in the germline V gene. The CDR3 spells CSVRQLGLEKLFF. The CDR3 DNA sequence: TGCAGCGTGCGACAGTTAGGTTTAGAAAAACTGTTTTTT.

This clonotype was counted between two and nine times. The chain employs TRBV20-1 and TRBJ1-2, with 7 bases fitting TRBD1. The CDR3 is 13 amino acids. Germline V CDR1 and CDR2: DFQATT, SNEGSKA (reference sequence). The V segment lost 3 bases and the J segment 2 bases; nucleotides outside the gene matches: 3. Here the CDR3 reads CSASEGANYGYTF. CDR3 bases: TGCAGTGCTAGCGAGGGGGCAAACTATGGCTACACCTTC.

The table lists this clonotype with many counts. This chain links TRBV28 with TRBJ1-2; D remains unclear. The CDR3 spans 13 residues. CDR1 is MDHEN, CDR2 SYDVKM, per germline. In DNA form, the CDR3 reads TGTCAAGAATATCCAAACCGGGACTATGGCTACACCTTC. Protein: CQEYPNRDYGYTF.

This clonotype was picked up many times. CDR3 bases: TGCAGTGCCACGGACAACCCGAACACTGAAGCTTTCTTT. Residues: CSATDNPNTEAFF. V is TRBV20-1 and J is TRBJ1-1; perhaps TRBD1 as D (5 bases). Trimming took 6 bases from V and 1 from J, leaving 12 bases between them. From germline, CDR1 is DFQATT and CDR2 SNEGSKA (reference sequence). The CDR3 is made up of 13 amino acids.

This clonotype has just a few counts. This chain connects TRBV9 to TRBJ2-7; 8 bases align to TRBD1. The CDR3 totals 14 residues. V dropped 4 bases and J dropped 2; count of bases not matched to a gene: 5. Germline CDR1 and CDR2: SGDLS and YYNGEE. DNA for the CDR3: TGTGCCAGCAGCAGAGGACAGGGTACCTACGAGCAGTACTTC. It is translated as CASSRGQGTYEQYF. The full variable domain, rest sourced from reference TRBV9 and TRBJ2-7, is DSGVTQTPKHLITATGQRVTLRCSPRSGDLSVYWYQQSLDQGLQFLIQYYNGEERAKGNILERFSAQQFPDLHSELNLSSLELGDSALYFCASSRGQGTYEQYFGPGTRLTVT.

The table lists this clonotype with many counts. V usage is TRBV20-1 and J usage is TRBJ2-7; the match to TRBD2 covers 12 bases. CDR1 is DFQATT and CDR2 is SNEGSKA in the germline V gene (reference sequence). With V trimmed by 3 bases and J by 3 bases, 9 bases remained unmatched. The CDR3 loop spans 16 amino acids. This CDR3 reads CSASGGLAGAYYEQYF. CDR3 DNA sequence: TGCAGTGCTAGTGGGGGACTAGCGGGTGCATACTACGAGCAGTACTTC.

The rearrangement uses TRBV20-1 and TRBJ1-5; 8 bases align to TRBD1. Germline V gene data show CDR1 as DFQATT and CDR2 as SNEGSKA (reference sequence). CDR3 length: 14 amino acids. Trimming at V came to 6 bases and at J to 2 bases, leaving 6 bases not matched to a gene. DNA of the CDR3: TGCAGTGCCATCCCGACAGGGGGCAATCAGCCCCAGCATTTT. As protein: CSAIPTGGNQPQHF.

This clonotype appeared many times. The rearrangement uses TRBV5-1 and TRBJ2-5; the D is unclear. Germline V gene lookup returns CDR1 SGHRS and CDR2 YFSETQ. The CDR3 totals 11 residues. V dropped 4 bases and J dropped 4 bases, with 5 bases sitting between them. CDR3 nucleotide sequence: TGCGCCAGCAGCCAACGAGAGACCCAGTACTTC. Translation: CASSQRETQYF.

This clonotype was counted ten times or more. The rearrangement joins TRBV28 to TRBJ1-1, with TRBD1 as a possible D gene (6 bases). The CDR3 sequence is 15 residues long. Germline lookup yields CDR1 MDHEN and CDR2 SYDVKM. Trimming pared 10 bases from V and 0 bases from J, leaving 18 bases between. CDR3 nucleotides: TGTGCCATCACCGTGGGGGGCAGTGTGAACACTGAAGCTTTCTTT. Translated, it gives CAITVGGSVNTEAFF.

The sample holds many counts of this clonotype. The rearrangement links TRBV5-4 to TRBJ2-5; TRBD2 matches at 8 bases. J gave up 3 bases and V 0 bases, and 1 base lay outside the gene matches. The germline V gene encodes CDR1 SGHNT and CDR2 YYREEE (reference sequence). This CDR3 spans 14 amino acids. The DNA for the CDR3 is TGTGCCAGCAGCTTGGCACTAGCGGAAGAGACCCAGTACTTC. It translates to CASSLALAEETQYF.